This record looks at one T cell receptor beta chain sequence and its context. The table came from immunoSEQ multiplex PCR; TCRdb's copy has only in-frame clones and leaves some out. Found here are around 64,000 clones, 91% of them singletons; the top ten hold 8.6%. These data belong to a study of blood T cell repertoires in COVID-19. CDR1 MNHEY and CDR2 SVGAGI come from the germline V gene. V was trimmed by 6 bases and J by 3 bases, leaving 12 bases between them. The CDR3 totals 14 residues. V and J are TRBV6-5 and TRBJ1-5; D might be TRBD1 (6 bases). The sequenced sample was peripheral blood. The TCR sequence derives from a human donor in a cohort sampled during active COVID-19. The CDR3 loop reads CASRDSLPNQPQHF. CDR3 bases: TGTGCCAGCAGGGACAGCCTTCCCAATCAGCCCCAGCATTTT.